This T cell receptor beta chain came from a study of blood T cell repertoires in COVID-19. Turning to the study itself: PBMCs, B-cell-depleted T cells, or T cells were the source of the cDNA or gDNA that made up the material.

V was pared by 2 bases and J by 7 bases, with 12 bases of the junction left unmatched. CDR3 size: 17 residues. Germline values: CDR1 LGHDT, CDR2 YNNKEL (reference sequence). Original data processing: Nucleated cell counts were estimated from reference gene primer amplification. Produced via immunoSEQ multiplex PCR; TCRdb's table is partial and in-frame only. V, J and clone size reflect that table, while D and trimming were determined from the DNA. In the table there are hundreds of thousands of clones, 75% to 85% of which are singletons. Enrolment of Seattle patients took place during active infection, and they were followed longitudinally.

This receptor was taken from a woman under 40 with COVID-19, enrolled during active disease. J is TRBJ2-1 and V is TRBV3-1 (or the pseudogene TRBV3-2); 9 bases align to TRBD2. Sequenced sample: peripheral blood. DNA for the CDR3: TGTGCCAGCAGCCAATCCCTCAAGCGGGGGGCCGGGAATGAGCAGTTCTTC. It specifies CASSQSLKRGAGNEQFF.